What follows are 5 T cell receptor beta chains derived from one specimen sequenced in a study of memory CD4+ T cells and cytomegalovirus serostatus. The sort gate was single viable CD3+CD4+CD8-CD45RO+ cells for memory CD4+ T cells. The repertoire was sequenced with immunoSEQ multiplex PCR; TCRdb's copy has only in-frame clones and lacks some. The sample holds about 64,000 clones, approximately 71% seen once. Sequencing input: memory CD4+ T cells from blood. These receptors were obtained from an adult in good health and CMV-seronegative.

This chain links TRBV5-1 with TRBJ2-7, with D hard to call. Between the trimmed V and J ends, which lost 0 bases and 1 base, there was a span of 14 bases. CDR3 size: 16 residues. CDR1 SGHRS and CDR2 YFSETQ come from the germline V gene. CDR3 nucleotide sequence: TGCGCCAGCAGCTTGGTCCCAGAGCTCGGTTCCTACGAGCAGTACTTC. This translates into CASSLVPELGSYEQYF.

V usage is TRBV5-4 and J usage is TRBJ2-3, with 7 bases that match TRBD1. Looked up from germline, CDR1 is SGHNT and CDR2 is YYREEE (reference sequence). V shed 4 bases and J 6 bases; nucleotides not matched to a gene: 14. The CDR3 length is 16 residues. In DNA form, the CDR3 reads TGTGCCAGCAGCCCAGAACCACAGGGGCCCATGGATACGCAGTATTTT. Its translation: CASSPEPQGPMDTQYF.

This clone is a singleton in its sample. This chain connects TRBV18 to TRBJ1-2; 9 nucleotides match TRBD1. V lost 3 bases, J lost 5 bases, and 7 bases stayed unmatched. This CDR3 contains 15 residues. Germline V gene lookup returns CDR1 KGHSH and CDR2 LQKENI. Here the CDR3 DNA reads TGTGCCAGCTCACCTGACGGACAGGGGAGATATGGCTACACCTTC. As protein: CASSPDGQGRYGYTF.

This clone was counted between two and nine times. The chain links TRBV11-2 to TRBJ1-1; D is ambiguous. This CDR3 has 16 amino acids. The germline V gene has CDR1 SGHAT and CDR2 FQNNGV. V was clipped by 1 base and J by 1 base, with 13 bases between them. CDR3 region: CASSLGVVWENTEAFF. CDR3 DNA: TGTGCCAGCAGCTTAGGTGTGGTATGGGAGAACACTGAAGCTTTCTTT.

The chain couples TRBV30 to TRBJ1-2; D not certain. Germline V CDR1 and CDR2: GTSNPN, SVGIG (reference sequence). Trimming removed 3 bases at V and 3 bases at J, with 14 bases between. The CDR3 is 14 amino acids. The CDR3 loop reads CAWSQYRRHYGYTF. CDR3 nucleotides: TGTGCCTGGAGCCAATACAGACGCCACTATGGCTACACCTTC.